This T cell receptor beta chain comes out of a study of cytomegalovirus exposure and HLA in healthy donors. The CDR3 is 14 amino acids. J lost 6 bases, V lost 0 bases, and 2 bases had no gene match. Germline V gene lookup returns CDR1 SGHDT and CDR2 YYEEEE. This clone has a single count. The antigen remains undetermined. Findings and limits, study-wide: In most subjects, TCR beta sequences reportedly gave accurate predictions of HLA-A and HLA-B alleles. One cluster of highly shared sequence variants probably arose as a sequencing artifact. TCR beta sequences numbering around 15,000 were associated with HLA alleles at 0.05 false discovery rate in a later analysis. Immune exposure was documented only through CMV serostatus.

The PCR employed 60 Vbeta primers together with 13 Jbeta primers. The assay was immunoSEQ multiplex PCR, and TCRdb's table has in-frame clones only and misses some. The repertoire holds around 150,000 clones, with 65% to 70% as singletons. This TCR derives from a woman aged 18 to 35 in good health and CMV-seropositive. V and J are TRBV5-6 and TRBJ2-2, with 7 bases identical to TRBD1. Sequencing used PBMCs. The CDR3 protein is CASSLVQGAGELFF. The CDR3 nucleotides are TGTGCCAGCAGCTTGGTTCAGGGGGCCGGGGAGCTGTTTTTT.